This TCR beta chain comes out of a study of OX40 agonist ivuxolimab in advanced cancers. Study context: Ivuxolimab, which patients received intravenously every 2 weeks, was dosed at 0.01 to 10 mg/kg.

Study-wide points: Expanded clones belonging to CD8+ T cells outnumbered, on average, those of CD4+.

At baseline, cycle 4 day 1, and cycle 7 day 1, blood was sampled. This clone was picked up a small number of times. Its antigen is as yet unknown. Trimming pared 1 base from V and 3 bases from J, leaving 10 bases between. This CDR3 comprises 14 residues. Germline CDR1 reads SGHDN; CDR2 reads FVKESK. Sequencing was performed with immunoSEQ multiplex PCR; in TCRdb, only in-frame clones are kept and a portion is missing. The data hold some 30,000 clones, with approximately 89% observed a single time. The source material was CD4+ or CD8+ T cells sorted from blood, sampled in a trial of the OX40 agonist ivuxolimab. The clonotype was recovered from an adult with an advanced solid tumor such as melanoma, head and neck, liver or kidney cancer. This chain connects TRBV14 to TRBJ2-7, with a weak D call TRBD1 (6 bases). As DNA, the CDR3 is TGTGCCAGCAGCCAAGGCCGGACAGTCTACGAGCAGTACTTC. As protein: CASSQGRTVYEQYF.